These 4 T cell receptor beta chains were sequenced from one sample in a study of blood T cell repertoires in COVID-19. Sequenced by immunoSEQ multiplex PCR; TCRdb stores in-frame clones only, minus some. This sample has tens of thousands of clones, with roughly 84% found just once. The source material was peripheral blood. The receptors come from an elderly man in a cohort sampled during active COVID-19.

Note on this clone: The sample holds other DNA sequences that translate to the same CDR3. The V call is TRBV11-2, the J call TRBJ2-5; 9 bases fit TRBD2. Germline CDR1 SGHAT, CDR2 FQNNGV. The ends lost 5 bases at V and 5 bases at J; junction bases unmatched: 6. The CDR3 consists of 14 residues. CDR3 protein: CASSLSGGRETQYF. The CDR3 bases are TGTGCCAGCAGCCTTAGCGGGGGACGCGAGACCCAGTACTTC.

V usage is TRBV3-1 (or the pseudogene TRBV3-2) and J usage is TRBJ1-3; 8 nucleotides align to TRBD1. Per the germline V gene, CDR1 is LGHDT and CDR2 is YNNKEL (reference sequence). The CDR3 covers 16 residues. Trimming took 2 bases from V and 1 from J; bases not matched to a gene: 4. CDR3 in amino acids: CASSQKRTGSGNTIYF. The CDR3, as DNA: TGTGCCAGCAGCCAAAAAAGGACAGGGTCTGGAAACACCATATATTTT.

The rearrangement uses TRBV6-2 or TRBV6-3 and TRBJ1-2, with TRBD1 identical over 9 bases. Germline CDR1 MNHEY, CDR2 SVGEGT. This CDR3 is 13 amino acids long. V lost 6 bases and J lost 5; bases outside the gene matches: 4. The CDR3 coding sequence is TGTGCCAGCAGCCTAGGGACAGGGTATGGCTACACCTTC. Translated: CASSLGTGYGYTF.

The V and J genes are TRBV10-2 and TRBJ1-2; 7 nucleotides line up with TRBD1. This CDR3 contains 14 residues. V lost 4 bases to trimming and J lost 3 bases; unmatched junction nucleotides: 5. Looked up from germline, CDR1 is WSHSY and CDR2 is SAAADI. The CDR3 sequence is CASSGQGWDYGYTF. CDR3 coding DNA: TGCGCCAGCAGTGGACAGGGTTGGGACTATGGCTACACCTTC.